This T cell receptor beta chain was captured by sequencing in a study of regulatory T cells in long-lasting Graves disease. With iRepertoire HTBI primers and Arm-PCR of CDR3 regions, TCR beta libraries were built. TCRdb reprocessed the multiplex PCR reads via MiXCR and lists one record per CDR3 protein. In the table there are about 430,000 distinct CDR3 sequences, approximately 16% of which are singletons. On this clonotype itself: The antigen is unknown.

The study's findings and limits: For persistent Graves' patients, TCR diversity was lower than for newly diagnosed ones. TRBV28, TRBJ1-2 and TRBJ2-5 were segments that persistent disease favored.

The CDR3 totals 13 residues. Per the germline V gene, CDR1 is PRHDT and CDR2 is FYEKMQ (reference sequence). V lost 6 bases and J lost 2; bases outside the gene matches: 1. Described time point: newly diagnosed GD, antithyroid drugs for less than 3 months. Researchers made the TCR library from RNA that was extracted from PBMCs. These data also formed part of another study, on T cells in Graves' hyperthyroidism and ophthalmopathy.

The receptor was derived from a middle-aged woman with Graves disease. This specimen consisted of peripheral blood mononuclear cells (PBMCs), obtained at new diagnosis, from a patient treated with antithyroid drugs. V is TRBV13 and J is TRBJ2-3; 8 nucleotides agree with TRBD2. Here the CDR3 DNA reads TGTGCCAGCAGGACTAGCGTCACAGATACGCAGTATTTT. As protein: CASRTSVTDTQYF.